This T cell receptor beta chain was sequenced during a study of cytomegalovirus exposure and HLA in healthy donors. Study results and limitations: Highly shared variants forming one cluster were likely a sequencing artifact. The classifier reportedly diagnosed cytomegalovirus status with high sensitivity and specificity. About 87% or about 30% of the time was how often most TCR beta V segments were productive, according to an earlier analysis.

On this clone itself: Its antigen is as yet unknown.

The CDR3 is 17 amino acids. Germline V gene data show CDR1 as LNHNV and CDR2 as YYDKDF (reference sequence). V lost 3 bases to trimming and J lost 5 bases; unmatched junction nucleotides: 9. In the PCR, 60 Vbeta and 13 Jbeta primers were used. Clones were read by immunoSEQ multiplex PCR, and TCRdb kept only the in-frame ones, dropping some. The repertoire holds 150,000 to 200,000 clones, with about 90% as singletons. The chain couples TRBV15 to TRBJ2-2; 10 bases align to TRBD1. The source of this sequence is a girl less than two years old in good health and CMV-seronegative. The sample consisted of PBMCs. This chain's CDR3 is CATSRRVRGQGTGELFF. CDR3 DNA sequence: TGTGCCACCAGCAGGCGGGTGAGGGGACAGGGGACCGGGGAGCTGTTTTTT.